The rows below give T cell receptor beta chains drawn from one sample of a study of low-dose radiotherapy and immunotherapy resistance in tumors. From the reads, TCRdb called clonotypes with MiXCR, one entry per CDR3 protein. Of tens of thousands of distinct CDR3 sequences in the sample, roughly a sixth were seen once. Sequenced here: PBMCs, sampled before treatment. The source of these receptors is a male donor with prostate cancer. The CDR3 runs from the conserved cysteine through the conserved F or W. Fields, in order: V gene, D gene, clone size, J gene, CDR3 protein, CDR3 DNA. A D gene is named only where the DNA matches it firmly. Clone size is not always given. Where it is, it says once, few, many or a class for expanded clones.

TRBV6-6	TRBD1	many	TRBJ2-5	CASSTPGTGGAEETQYF	TGTGCCAGCAGCACACCCGGGACAGGGGGCGCGGAGGAGACCCAGTACTTC
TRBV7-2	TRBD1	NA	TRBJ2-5	CASSSWDRGLKTQYF	TGTGCCAGCAGCTCCTGGGACAGGGGGCTGAAGACCCAGTACTTC
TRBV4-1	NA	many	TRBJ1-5	CASSPRADLYSNQPQHF	TGCGCCAGCAGCCCCCGCGCAGACTTATATAGCAATCAGCCCCAGCATTTT
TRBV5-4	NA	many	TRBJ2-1	CASSFGGAHEQFF	TGTGCCAGCAGCTTTGGGGGGGCCCATGAGCAGTTCTTC
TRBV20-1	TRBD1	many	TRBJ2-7	CSAKTGGVQYF	TGCAGTGCAAAAACAGGGGGCGTGCAGTACTTC
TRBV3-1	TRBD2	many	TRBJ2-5	CASSETSGGETQYF	TGTGCCAGCAGCGAAACTAGCGGGGGAGAGACCCAGTACTTC
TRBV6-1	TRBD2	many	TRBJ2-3	CASSEPFGAGVGDTQYF	TGTGCCAGCAGTGAACCATTTGGAGCGGGGGTTGGAGATACGCAGTATTTT
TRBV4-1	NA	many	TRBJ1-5	CASSQDLEGSGQPQHF	TGCGCCAGCAGCCAAGATCTGGAAGGATCGGGTCAGCCCCAGCATTTT
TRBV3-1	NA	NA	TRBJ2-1	CASSPLGGEQFF	TGTGCCAGCAGCCCCCTAGGTGGTGAGCAGTTCTTC
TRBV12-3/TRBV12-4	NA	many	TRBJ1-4	CASSPGQLTTNEKLFF	TGTGCCAGCAGCCCCGGACAGCTTACAACTAATGAAAAACTGTTTTTT
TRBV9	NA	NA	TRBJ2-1	CASSGLGGSYNEQFF	TGTGCCAGCAGCGGACTAGGGGGCTCCTACAATGAGCAGTTCTTC
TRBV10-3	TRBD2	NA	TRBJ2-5	CAISSGRWETQYF	TGTGCCATATCTAGCGGGAGGTGGGAGACCCAGTACTTC
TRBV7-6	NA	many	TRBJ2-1	CASSLGRRPYNEQFF	TGTGCCAGCAGCTTAGGTAGAAGGCCCTACAATGAGCAGTTCTTC
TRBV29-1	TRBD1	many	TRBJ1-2	CSVPGTGNGYTF	TGCAGCGTGCCCGGGACAGGGAACGGCTACACCTTC
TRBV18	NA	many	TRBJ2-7	CASSFRANDYEQYF	TGTGCCAGCTCTTTCAGGGCTAACGACTACGAGCAGTACTTC
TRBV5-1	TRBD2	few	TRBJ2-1	CASSLQRGGYNEQFF	TGCGCCAGCAGCTTGCAGCGGGGGGGGTACAATGAGCAGTTCTTC
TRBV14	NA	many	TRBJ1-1	CASSGGGGNTEAFF	TGTGCCAGCAGCGGGGGGGGCGGGAACACTGAAGCTTTCTTT
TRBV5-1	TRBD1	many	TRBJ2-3	CASRRDRGRTDTQYF	TGCGCCAGCAGACGAGACAGGGGGCGCACAGATACGCAGTATTTT
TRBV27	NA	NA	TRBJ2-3	CASSLFTDHTQYF	TGTGCCAGCAGTTTATTCACAGATCATACGCAGTATTTT
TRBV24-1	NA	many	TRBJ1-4	CATSDPGSFEEKLFF	TGTGCCACCAGTGATCCGGGGAGCTTTGAGGAAAAACTGTTTTTT
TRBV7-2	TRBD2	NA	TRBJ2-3	CASSDGGEDTQYF	TGTGCCAGCAGCGATGGGGGGGAGGATACGCAGTATTTT
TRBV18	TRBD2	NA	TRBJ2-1	CASSTSALGNEQFF	TGTGCCAGCTCCACTAGCGCCCTAGGCAATGAGCAGTTCTTC
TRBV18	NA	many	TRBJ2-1	CASSPRGGDNEQFF	TGTGCCAGCTCACCTCGAGGGGGGGACAATGAGCAGTTCTTC
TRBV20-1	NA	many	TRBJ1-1	CSATQRGNTEAFF	TGCAGTGCTACCCAAAGGGGTAACACTGAAGCTTTCTTT
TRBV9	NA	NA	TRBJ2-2	CASSLRGLNTGELFF	TGTGCCAGCAGCCTCAGGGGACTGAACACCGGGGAGCTGTTTTTT
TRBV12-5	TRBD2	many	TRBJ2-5	CASGLVREVAETQYF	TGTGCTAGTGGTTTGGTACGGGAGGTCGCGGAGACCCAGTACTTC
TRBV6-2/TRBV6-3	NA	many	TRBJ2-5	CASTRRWETQYF	TGTGCCAGCACCAGGCGGTGGGAGACCCAGTACTTC
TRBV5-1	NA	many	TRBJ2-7	CASSSIATSYEQYF	TGCGCCAGCAGCTCCATAGCGACCTCCTACGAGCAGTACTTC
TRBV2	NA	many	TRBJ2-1	CASRGAGLQFF	TGTGCCAGCAGGGGGGCCGGTCTCCAGTTCTTC